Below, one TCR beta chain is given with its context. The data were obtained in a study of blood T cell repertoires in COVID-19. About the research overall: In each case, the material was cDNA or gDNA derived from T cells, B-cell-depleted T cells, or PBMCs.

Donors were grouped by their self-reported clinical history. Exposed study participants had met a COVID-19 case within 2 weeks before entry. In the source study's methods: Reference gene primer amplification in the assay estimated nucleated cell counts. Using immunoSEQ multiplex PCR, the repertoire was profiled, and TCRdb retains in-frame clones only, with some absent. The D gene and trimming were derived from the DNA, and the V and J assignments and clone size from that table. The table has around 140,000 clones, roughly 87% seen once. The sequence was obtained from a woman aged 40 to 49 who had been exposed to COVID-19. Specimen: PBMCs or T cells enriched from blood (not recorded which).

The CDR3 DNA is TGTGCCAGCAGCTTGACACTTTCCTACAATGAGCAGTTCTTC. Residues: CASSLTLSYNEQFF. V and J are TRBV7-9 and TRBJ2-1; D ambiguous. Deletions cut 3 bases from V and 1 base from J, with 7 bases between. This CDR3 contains 14 residues. CDR1 and CDR2 (germline): SEHNR, FQNEAQ (reference sequence).